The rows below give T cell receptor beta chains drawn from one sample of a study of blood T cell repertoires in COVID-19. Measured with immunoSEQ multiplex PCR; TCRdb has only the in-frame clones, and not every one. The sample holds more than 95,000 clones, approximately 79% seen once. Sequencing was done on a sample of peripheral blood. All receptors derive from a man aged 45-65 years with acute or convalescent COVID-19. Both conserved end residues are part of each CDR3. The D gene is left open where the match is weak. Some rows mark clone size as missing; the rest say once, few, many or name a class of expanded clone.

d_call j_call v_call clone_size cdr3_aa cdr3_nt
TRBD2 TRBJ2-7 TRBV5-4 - CASSLAAGDRYEQYF TGTGCCAGCAGCTTGGCGGCGGGGGATAGGTACGAGCAGTACTTC
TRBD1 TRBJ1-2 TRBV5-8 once CASSLLQGNYGYTF TGTGCCAGCAGCCTATTACAGGGGAACTATGGCTACACCTTC
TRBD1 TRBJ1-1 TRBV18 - CASSGQANTEAFF TGTGCCAGCTCAGGACAGGCGAACACTGAAGCTTTCTTT
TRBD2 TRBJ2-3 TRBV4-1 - CASSQGLAGLSTDTQYF TGCGCCAGCAGCCAAGGACTAGCGGGACTTAGCACAGATACGCAGTATTTT
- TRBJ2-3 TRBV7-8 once CASSLGAEDTQYF TGTGCCAGCAGCTTGGGGGCAGAAGATACGCAGTATTTT
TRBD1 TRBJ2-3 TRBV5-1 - CASSPDRGIDTQYF TGCGCCAGCAGCCCCGACAGGGGTATAGATACGCAGTATTTT
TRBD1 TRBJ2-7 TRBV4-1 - CASSQVATGSYEQYF TGCGCCAGCAGCCAAGTAGCGACAGGGTCCTACGAGCAGTACTTC
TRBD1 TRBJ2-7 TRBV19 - CASSPRTGAYEQYF TGTGCCAGTAGTCCGAGGACAGGGGCCTACGAGCAGTACTTC
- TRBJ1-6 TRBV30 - CAWTKLRGNSPLHF TGTGCCTGGACAAAACTGCGAGGGAATTCACCCCTCCACTTT
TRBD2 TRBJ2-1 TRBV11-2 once CASSLRGLAGGSGNEQFF TGTGCCAGCAGCTTAAGGGGACTAGCGGGCGGGTCCGGCAATGAGCAGTTCTTC
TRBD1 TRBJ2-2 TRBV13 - CASSLGFQGARTGELFF TGTGCCAGCAGCTTAGGGTTCCAGGGGGCACGGACCGGGGAGCTGTTTTTT
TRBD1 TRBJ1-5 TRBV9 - CASSVGTGSSAPQHF TGTGCCAGCAGCGTAGGGACAGGGAGTAGTGCACCCCAGCATTTT
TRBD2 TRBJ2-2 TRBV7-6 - CASSLVVAGGPGELFF TGTGCCAGCAGCTTAGTCGTGGCGGGAGGTCCCGGGGAGCTGTTTTTT
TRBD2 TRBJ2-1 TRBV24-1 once CATSDLQPAAGVVDEQFF TGTGCCACCAGTGATTTGCAACCAGCAGCGGGAGTGGTCGATGAGCAGTTCTTC
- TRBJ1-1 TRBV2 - CASSEDRGLDTEAFF TGTGCCAGCAGTGAAGATAGGGGTTTGGATACTGAAGCTTTCTTT
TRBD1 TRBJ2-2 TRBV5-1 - CASSLQSGGTGELFF TGCGCCAGCAGCTTGCAGTCAGGGGGAACCGGGGAGCTGTTTTTT
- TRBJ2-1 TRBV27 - CASSRGSYNEQFF TGTGCCAGCAGCAGGGGTTCCTACAATGAGCAGTTCTTC
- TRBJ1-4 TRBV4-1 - CASSPPVAGWSEKLFF TGCGCCAGCAGCCCCCCGGTTGCAGGGTGGAGTGAAAAACTGTTTTTT
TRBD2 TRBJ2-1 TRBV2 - CAPRTSRAGGYNEQFF TGTGCCCCCAGAACTTCTCGAGCGGGGGGGTATAATGAGCAGTTCTTC
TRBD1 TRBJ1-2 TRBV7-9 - CASSSQDREWDGYTF TGTGCCAGCAGCTCCCAGGACAGGGAATGGGATGGCTACACCTTC
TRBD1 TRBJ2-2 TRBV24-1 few CATSDPTGGAYTGELFF TGTGCCACCAGTGACCCGACAGGGGGCGCTTACACCGGGGAGCTGTTTTTT
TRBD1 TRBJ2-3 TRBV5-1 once CASSLGGQGATDTQYF TGCGCCAGCAGCTTGGGGGGACAGGGGGCGACAGATACGCAGTATTTT
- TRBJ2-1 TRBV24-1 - CATSDPRDTVYNEQFF TGTGCCACCAGTGATCCCCGGGACACGGTCTACAATGAGCAGTTCTTC
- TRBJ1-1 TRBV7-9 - CASSLFERGNTEAFF TGTGCCAGCAGCTTATTTGAGAGAGGAAACACTGAAGCTTTCTTT
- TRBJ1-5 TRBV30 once CAWSNGLSNQPQHF TGTGCCTGGAGTAACGGACTTAGCAATCAGCCCCAGCATTTT
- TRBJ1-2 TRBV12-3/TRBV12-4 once CASSLGQYGYTF TGTGCCAGCAGTTTAGGGCAGTATGGCTACACCTTC
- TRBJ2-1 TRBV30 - CAWSGTGEQFF TGTGCCTGGAGTGGAACGGGTGAGCAGTTCTTC
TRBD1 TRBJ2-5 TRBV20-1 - CSASRKVEAGGETQYF TGCAGTGCTAGTCGGAAAGTGGAGGCAGGGGGAGAGACCCAGTACTTC
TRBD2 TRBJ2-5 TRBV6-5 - CASRGLDQETQYF TGTGCCAGCAGAGGACTAGATCAAGAGACCCAGTACTTC
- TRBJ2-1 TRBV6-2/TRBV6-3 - CASSLAGHSYNEQFF TGTGCCAGCAGCCTCGCGGGCCACTCCTACAATGAGCAGTTCTTC
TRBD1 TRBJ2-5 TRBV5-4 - CASSTRDSQETQYF TGTGCCAGCAGCACTAGGGACAGCCAAGAGACCCAGTACTTC
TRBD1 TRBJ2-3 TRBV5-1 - CASSKGQGTDTQYF TGCGCCAGCAGCAAGGGACAGGGAACAGATACGCAGTATTTT
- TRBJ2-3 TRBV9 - CASSVEDLSVGTDTQYF TGTGCCAGCAGCGTAGAGGACCTTAGCGTCGGCACAGATACGCAGTATTTT
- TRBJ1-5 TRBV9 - CASSLGAGNQPQHF TGTGCCAGCAGCCTTGGGGCAGGCAATCAGCCCCAGCATTTT
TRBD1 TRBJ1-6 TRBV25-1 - CASRRTGNHSPLHF TGTGCCAGCAGGAGGACAGGAAATCATTCACCCCTCCACTTT
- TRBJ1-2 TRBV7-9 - CASTLDYGYTF TGTGCCAGCACACTGGACTATGGCTACACCTTC
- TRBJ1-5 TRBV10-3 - CAISESGAGGAGQPQHF TGTGCCATCAGTGAGTCGGGGGCGGGGGGCGCGGGTCAGCCCCAGCATTTT
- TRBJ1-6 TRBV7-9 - CASSLARGGNAPLHF TGTGCCAGCAGCTTAGCGCGGGGAGGGAATGCACCCCTCCACTTT
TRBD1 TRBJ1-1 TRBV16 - CASSRTGNTEAFF TGTGCCAGCAGCCGGACAGGGAACACTGAAGCTTTCTTT
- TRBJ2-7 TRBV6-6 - CASSLERAEASYEQYF TGTGCCAGCAGTCTAGAGAGAGCGGAGGCCTCCTACGAGCAGTACTTC
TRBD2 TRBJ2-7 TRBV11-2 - CASTISELAGPREQYF TGTGCCAGCACCATTAGCGAACTAGCGGGCCCCCGCGAGCAGTACTTC
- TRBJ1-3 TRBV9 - CASSASPLPGNGNTIYF TGTGCCAGCAGCGCATCCCCCCTTCCAGGAAATGGAAACACCATATATTTT
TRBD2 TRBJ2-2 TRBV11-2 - CASSLSFLAGAGSGELFF TGTGCCAGCAGCTTATCCTTTCTAGCGGGAGCGGGGTCCGGGGAGCTGTTTTTT
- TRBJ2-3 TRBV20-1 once CSVNPGDTQYF TGCAGTGTGAACCCCGGGGATACGCAGTATTTT
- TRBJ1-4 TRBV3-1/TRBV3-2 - CASSQWQSNEKLFF TGTGCCAGCAGCCAATGGCAGTCAAATGAAAAACTGTTTTTT
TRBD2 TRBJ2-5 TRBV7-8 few CASSPLAATQETQYF TGTGCCAGCAGCCCCCTAGCGGCTACACAAGAGACCCAGTACTTC
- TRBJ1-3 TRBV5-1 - CASSPQGTGNTIYF TGCGCCAGCAGTCCTCAGGGTACTGGAAACACCATATATTTT
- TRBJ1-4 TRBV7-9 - CASSNQGLSDEKLFF TGTGCCAGCAGCAACCAGGGGTTGTCTGATGAAAAACTGTTTTTT
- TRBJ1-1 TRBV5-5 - CASSLGQYTEAFF TGTGCCAGCAGCTTGGGACAGTACACTGAAGCTTTCTTT
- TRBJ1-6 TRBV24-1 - CATSPRLDYNSPLHF TGTGCCACCAGTCCCAGGTTGGATTATAATTCACCCCTCCACTTT
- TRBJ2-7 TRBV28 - CASNKAGYEQYF TGTGCCAGCAATAAAGCGGGTTACGAGCAGTACTTC
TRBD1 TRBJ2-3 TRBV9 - CASSGDRGWGTDTQYF TGTGCCAGCAGCGGGGACAGGGGATGGGGCACAGATACGCAGTATTTT
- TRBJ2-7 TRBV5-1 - CASTQGQSYEQYF TGCGCCAGCACACAGGGCCAGTCCTACGAGCAGTACTTC
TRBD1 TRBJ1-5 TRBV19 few CASTGTGGSNQPQHF TGTGCCAGTACCGGGACAGGGGGGTCCAATCAGCCCCAGCATTTT